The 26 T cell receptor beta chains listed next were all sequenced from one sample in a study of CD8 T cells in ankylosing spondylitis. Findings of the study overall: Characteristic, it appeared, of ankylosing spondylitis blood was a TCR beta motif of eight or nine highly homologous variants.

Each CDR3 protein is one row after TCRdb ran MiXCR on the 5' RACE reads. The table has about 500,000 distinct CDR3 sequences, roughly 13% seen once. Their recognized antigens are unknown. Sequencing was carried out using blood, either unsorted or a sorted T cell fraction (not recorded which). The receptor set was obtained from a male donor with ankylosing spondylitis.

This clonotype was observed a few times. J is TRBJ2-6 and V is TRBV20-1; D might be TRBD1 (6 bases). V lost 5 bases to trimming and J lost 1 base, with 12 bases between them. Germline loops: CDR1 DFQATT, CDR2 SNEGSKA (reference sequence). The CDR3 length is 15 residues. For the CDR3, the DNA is TGCAGTGCTCGCCCACAGGGATCTGGGGCCAACGTCCTGACTTTC. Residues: CSARPQGSGANVLTF.

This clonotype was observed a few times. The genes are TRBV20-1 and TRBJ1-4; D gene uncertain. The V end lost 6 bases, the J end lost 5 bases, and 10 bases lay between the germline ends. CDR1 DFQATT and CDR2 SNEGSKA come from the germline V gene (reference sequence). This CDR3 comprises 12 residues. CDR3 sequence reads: CSAREQNEKLFF. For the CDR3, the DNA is TGCAGTGCGCGGGAGCAGAATGAAAAACTGTTTTTT.

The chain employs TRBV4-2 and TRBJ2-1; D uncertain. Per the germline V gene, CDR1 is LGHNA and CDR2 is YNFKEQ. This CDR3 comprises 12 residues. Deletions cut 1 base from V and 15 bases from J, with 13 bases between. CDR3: CASSQADIGRFF. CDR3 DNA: TGTGCCAGCAGCCAAGCTGATATCGGTCGGTTCTTC.

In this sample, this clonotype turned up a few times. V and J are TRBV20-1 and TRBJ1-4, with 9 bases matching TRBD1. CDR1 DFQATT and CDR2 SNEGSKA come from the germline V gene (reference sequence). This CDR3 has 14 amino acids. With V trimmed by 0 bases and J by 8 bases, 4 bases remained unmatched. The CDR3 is CSARDGDRVEKLFF. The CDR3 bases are TGCAGTGCTAGAGACGGGGACAGGGTCGAAAAACTGTTTTTT.

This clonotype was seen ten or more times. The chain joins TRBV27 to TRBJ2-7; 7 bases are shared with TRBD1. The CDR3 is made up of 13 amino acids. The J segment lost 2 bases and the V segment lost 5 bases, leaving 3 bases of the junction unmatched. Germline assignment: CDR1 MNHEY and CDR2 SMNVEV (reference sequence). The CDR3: CASSTTGPYEQYF. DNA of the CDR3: TGTGCCAGCAGTACGACAGGGCCCTACGAGCAGTACTTC.

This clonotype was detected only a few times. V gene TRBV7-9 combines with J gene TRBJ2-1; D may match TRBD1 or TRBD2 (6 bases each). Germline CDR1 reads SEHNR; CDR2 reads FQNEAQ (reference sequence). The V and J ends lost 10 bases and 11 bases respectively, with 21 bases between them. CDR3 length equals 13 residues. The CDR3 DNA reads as TGTGCCACCCCGGGTGGGGGGCCGGATCAGCAGTTCTTC. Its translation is CATPGGGPDQQFF.

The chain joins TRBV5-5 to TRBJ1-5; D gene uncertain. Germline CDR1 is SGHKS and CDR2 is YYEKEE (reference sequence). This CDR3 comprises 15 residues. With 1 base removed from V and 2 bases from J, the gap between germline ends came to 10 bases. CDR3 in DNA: TGTGCCAGCAGCTTGAGCGTCCATCGCAATCAGCCCCAGCATTTT. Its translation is CASSLSVHRNQPQHF.

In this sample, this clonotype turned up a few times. CDR3 DNA: TGTGCCAGCAGCACCGGGACTAGCGCCACAGATACGCAGTATTTT. It translates to CASSTGTSATDTQYF. This rearrangement joins TRBV7-2 to TRBJ2-3; 10 positions agree with TRBD2. Germline V CDR1 and CDR2: SGHTA, FQGNSA. V shed 5 bases and J 2 bases; nucleotides not matched to a gene: 4. The CDR3 consists of 15 residues.

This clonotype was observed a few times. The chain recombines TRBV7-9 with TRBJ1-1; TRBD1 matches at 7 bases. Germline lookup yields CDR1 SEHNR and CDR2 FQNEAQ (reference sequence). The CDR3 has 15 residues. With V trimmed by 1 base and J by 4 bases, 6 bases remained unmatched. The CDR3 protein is CASSLGVQGLTEAFF. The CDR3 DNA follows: TGTGCCAGCAGCTTAGGCGTACAGGGGCTCACTGAAGCTTTCTTT.

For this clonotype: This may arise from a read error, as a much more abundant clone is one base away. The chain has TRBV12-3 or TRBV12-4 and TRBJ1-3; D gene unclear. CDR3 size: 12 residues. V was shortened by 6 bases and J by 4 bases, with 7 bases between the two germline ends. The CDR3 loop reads CASSRRGNTIYF. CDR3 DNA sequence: TGTGCCAGCAGCCGACGGGGAAACACCATATATTTT.

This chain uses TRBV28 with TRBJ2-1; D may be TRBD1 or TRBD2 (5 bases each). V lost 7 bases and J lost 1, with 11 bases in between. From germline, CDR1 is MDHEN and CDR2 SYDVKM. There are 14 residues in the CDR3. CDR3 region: CASTLGVSYNEQFF. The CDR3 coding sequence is TGTGCCAGCACCTTGGGGGTGTCCTACAATGAGCAGTTCTTC.

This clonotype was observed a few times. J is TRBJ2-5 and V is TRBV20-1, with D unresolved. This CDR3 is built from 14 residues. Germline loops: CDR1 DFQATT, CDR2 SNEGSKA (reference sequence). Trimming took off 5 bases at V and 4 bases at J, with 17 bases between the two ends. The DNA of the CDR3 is TGCAGTGCTGGCCGACCTGGTTTGGGAGAGACCCAGTACTTC. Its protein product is CSAGRPGLGETQYF.

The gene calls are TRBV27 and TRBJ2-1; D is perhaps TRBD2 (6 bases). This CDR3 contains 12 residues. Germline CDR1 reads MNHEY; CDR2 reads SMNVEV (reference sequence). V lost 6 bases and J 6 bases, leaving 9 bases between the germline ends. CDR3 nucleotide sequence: TGTGCCAGCAGACTAGCTAGCAATGAGCAGTTCTTC. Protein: CASRLASNEQFF.

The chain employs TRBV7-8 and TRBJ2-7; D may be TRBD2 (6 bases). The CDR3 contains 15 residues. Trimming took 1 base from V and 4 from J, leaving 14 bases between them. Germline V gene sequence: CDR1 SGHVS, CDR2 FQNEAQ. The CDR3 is CASSLVGGMGYEQYV. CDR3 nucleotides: TGTGCCAGCAGCTTAGTGGGCGGGATGGGATACGAGCAGTACGTC.

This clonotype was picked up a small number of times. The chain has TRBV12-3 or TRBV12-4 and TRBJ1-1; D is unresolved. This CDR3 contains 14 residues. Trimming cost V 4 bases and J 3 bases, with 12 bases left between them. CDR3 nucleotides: TGTGCCAGCAGTTGGACGGCGAGTGACACTGAAGCTTTCTTT. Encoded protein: CASSWTASDTEAFF.

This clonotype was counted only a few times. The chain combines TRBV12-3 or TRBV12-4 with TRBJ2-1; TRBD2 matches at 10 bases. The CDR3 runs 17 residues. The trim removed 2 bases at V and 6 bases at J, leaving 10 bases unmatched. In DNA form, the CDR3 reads TGTGCCAGCAGTTTATCTCTCCCGGGACTAGCGAGCAATGAGCAGTTCTTC. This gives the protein CASSLSLPGLASNEQFF.

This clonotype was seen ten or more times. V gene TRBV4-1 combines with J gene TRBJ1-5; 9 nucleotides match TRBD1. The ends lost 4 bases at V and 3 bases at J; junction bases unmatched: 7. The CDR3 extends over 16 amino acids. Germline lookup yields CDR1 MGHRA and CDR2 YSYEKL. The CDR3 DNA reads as TGCGCCAGCAGCCTAGGACAGGGGATAAACAATCAGCCCCAGCATTTT. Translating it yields CASSLGQGINNQPQHF.

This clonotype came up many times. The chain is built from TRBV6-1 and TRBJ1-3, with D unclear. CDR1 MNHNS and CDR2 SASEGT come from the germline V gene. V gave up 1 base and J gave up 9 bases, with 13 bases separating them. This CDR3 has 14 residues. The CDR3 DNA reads TGTGCCAGCAGTGAAGGAATCGCTCGGGCCACCATATATTTT. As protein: CASSEGIARATIYF.

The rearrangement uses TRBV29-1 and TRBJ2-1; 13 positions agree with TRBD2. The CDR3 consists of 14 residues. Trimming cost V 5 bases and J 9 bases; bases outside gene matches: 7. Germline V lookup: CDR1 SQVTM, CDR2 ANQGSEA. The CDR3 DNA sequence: TGCAGCGTTCGCGGACTAGCGGGGGCAGGTGAGCAGTTCTTC. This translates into CSVRGLAGAGEQFF.

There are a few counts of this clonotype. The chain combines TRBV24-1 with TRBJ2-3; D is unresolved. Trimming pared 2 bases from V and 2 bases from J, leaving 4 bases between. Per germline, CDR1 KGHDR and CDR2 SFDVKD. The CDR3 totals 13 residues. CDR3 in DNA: TGTGCCACCAGTGATTGGGTCACAGATACGCAGTATTTT. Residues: CATSDWVTDTQYF.

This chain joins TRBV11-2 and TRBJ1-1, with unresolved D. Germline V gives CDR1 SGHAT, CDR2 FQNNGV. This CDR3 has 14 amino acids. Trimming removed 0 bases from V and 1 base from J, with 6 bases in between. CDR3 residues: CASSLDPRNTEAFF. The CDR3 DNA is TGTGCCAGCAGCTTAGATCCCCGGAACACTGAAGCTTTCTTT.

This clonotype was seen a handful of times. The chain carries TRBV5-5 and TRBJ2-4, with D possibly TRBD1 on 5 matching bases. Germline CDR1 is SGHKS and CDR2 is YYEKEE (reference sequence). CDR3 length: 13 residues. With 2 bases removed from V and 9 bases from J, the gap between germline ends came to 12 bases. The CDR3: CASSFSTDTIQYF. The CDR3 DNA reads TGTGCCAGCAGCTTTTCGACAGACACCATTCAGTACTTC.

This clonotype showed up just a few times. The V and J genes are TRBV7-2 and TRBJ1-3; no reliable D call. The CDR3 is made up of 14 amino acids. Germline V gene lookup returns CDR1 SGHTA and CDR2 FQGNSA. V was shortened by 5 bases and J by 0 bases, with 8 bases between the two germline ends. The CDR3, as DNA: TGTGCCAGCAGCCCGCGGGCCTCTGGAAACACCATATATTTT. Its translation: CASSPRASGNTIYF.

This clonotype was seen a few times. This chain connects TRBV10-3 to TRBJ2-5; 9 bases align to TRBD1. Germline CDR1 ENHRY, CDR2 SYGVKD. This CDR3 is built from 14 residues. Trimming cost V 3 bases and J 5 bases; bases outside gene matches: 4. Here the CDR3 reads CAISDRDRGETQYF. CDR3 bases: TGTGCCATCAGTGATAGAGACAGGGGGGAGACCCAGTACTTC.

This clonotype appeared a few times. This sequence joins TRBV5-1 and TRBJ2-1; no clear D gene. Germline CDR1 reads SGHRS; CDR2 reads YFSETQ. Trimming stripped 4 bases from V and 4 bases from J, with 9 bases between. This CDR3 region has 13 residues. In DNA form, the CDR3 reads TGCGCCAGCAGCGTGAGTAGATACAATGAGCAGTTCTTC. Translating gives CASSVSRYNEQFF. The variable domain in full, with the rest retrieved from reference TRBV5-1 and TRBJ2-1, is KAGVTQTPRYLIKTRGQQVTLSCSPISGHRSVSWYQQTPGQGLQFLFEYFSETQRNKGNFPGRFSGRQFSNSRSEMNVSTLELGDSALYLCASSVSRYNEQFFGPGTRLTVL.

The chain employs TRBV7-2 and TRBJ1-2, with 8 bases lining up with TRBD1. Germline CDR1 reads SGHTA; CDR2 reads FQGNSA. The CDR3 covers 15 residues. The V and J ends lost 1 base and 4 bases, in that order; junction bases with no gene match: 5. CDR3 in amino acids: CASSLDGQGTYGYTF. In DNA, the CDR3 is TGTGCCAGCAGCTTAGATGGACAGGGTACCTATGGCTACACCTTC.